This record looks at one TCR beta chain sequence and its context. Its matching antigen is unknown. This CDR3 is 13 amino acids long. Germline V gives CDR1 MNHNY, CDR2 SVGAGI (reference sequence). The junction had 1 base not matched to a gene; V was cut back by 5 bases and J by 1 base. The source of the sample is a study of OX40 agonist ivuxolimab in advanced cancers. Study overall: Patients got intravenous ivuxolimab at 0.01 to 10 mg/kg every 2 weeks. Study findings and constraints: Individuals who were partial responders at 0.1-3.0 mg/kg had clonal expansion that ranked among the lowest.

Profiled with immunoSEQ multiplex PCR; TCRdb holds only in-frame clones, not every one. The sample has around 72,000 clones; 80% to 90% are singletons. The chain joins TRBV6-6 to TRBJ1-1; 7 bases are shared with TRBD1. The sequencing used CD4+ or CD8+ T cells sorted from blood, collected in a trial of the OX40 agonist ivuxolimab. The clonotype originates from an adult with an advanced solid tumor such as melanoma, head and neck, liver or kidney cancer. CDR3 region: CASSDRENTEAFF. CDR3 coding DNA: TGTGCCAGCAGTGACAGGGAGAACACTGAAGCTTTCTTT.